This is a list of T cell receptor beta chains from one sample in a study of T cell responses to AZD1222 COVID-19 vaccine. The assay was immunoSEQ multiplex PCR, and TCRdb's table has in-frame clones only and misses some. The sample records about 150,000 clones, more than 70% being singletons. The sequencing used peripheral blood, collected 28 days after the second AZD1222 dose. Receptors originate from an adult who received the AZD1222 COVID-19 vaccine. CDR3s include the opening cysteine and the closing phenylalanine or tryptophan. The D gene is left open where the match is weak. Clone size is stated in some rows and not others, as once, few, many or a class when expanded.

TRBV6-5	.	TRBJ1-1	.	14	CASSYSEGATEAFF	TGTGCCAGCAGTTACTCGGAGGGTGCCACTGAAGCTTTCTTT
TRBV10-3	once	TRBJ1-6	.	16	CAIGSRGSSYNSPLHF	TGTGCCATCGGTTCTCGGGGAAGCTCCTATAATTCACCCCTCCACTTT
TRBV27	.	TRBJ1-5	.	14	CASSFQGPNQPQHF	TGTGCCAGCAGTTTCCAGGGCCCCAATCAGCCCCAGCATTTT
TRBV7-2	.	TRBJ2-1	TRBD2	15	CASSFRSGSQNEQFF	TGTGCCAGCAGCTTCCGTAGCGGGAGTCAGAATGAGCAGTTCTTC
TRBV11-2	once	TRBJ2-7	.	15	CASSLVSGGTYEQYF	TGTGCCAGCAGCTTAGTCTCAGGGGGGACCTACGAGCAGTACTTC
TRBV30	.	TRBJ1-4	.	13	CALNWGAREKLFF	TGTGCCCTTAACTGGGGGGCGAGGGAAAAACTGTTTTTT
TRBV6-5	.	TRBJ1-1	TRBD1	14	CASSPGTVGAEAFF	TGTGCCAGCAGCCCCGGGACAGTGGGGGCTGAAGCTTTCTTT
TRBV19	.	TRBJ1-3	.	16	CASSIIDLSSGNTIYF	TGTGCCAGTAGTATTATTGACCTCAGCTCTGGAAACACCATATATTTT
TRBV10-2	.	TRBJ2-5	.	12	CASRGGPETQYF	TGCGCCAGCAGGGGGGGGCCGGAGACCCAGTACTTC
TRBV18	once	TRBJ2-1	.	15	CASSPLQGSYNEQFF	TGTGCCAGCTCACCGTTACAGGGCTCCTACAATGAGCAGTTCTTC
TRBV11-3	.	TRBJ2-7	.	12	CASSPDSYEQYF	TGTGCCAGCAGCCCTGACAGCTACGAGCAGTACTTC
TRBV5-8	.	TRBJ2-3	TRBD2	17	CASSLGRGGPGTDTQYF	TGTGCCAGCAGCTTGGGACGGGGGGGCCCCGGCACAGATACGCAGTATTTT
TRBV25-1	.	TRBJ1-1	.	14	CASSEMGEGTEAFF	TGTGCCAGCAGTGAAATGGGTGAAGGCACTGAAGCTTTCTTT
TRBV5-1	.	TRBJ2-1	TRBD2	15	CASSLASGRANEQFF	TGCGCCAGCAGCTTGGCAAGCGGGAGGGCCAATGAGCAGTTCTTC
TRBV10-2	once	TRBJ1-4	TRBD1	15	CASSDTDRGHEKLFF	TGCGCCAGCAGCGACACGGACAGGGGTCATGAAAAACTGTTTTTT
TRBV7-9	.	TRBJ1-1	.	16	CASSLGAPGWNTEAFF	TGTGCCAGCAGCTTAGGCGCCCCGGGTTGGAACACTGAAGCTTTCTTT
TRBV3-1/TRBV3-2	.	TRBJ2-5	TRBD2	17	CASSQDPTSGGQRTQYF	TGTGCCAGCAGCCAAGATCCCACTAGCGGGGGCCAGCGGACCCAGTACTTC
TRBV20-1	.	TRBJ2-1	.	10	CSASYNEQFF	TGCAGTGCGTCCTACAATGAGCAGTTCTTC
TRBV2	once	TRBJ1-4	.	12	CASSEEREKLFF	TGTGCCAGCAGTGAAGAGAGAGAAAAACTGTTTTTT
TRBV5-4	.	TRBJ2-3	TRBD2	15	CASSLGTTWADTQYF	TGTGCCAGCAGCCTCGGGACTACCTGGGCAGATACGCAGTATTTT
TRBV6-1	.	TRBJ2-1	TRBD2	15	CASSEGLAGGQEQFF	TGTGCCAGCAGTGAGGGACTAGCGGGGGGGCAAGAGCAGTTCTTC
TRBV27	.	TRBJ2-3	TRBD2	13	CASSSAGTDTQYF	TGTGCCAGCAGTTCAGCGGGGACAGATACGCAGTATTTT
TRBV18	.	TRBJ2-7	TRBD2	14	CASRAGRESDEQYF	TGTGCCAGCCGGGCGGGGCGGGAGTCGGACGAGCAGTACTTC
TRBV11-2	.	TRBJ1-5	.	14	CASSQGPHNQPQHF	TGTGCCAGCAGCCAGGGTCCACACAATCAGCCCCAGCATTTT
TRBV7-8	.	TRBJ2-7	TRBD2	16	CASSPGLAGVSYEQYF	TGTGCCAGCAGCCCGGGACTAGCGGGGGTTTCCTACGAGCAGTACTTC
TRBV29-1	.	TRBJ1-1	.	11	CSVELDAEAFF	TGCAGCGTTGAACTTGATGCTGAAGCTTTCTTT
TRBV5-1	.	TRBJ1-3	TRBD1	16	CASSLQGQGSGNTIYF	TGCGCCAGCAGCTTGCAGGGACAGGGGTCTGGAAACACCATATATTTT
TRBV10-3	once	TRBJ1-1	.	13	CAITRAGDTEAFF	TGTGCCATCACCCGGGCCGGGGACACTGAAGCTTTCTTT
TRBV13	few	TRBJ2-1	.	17	CASSSRPTRSHYNEQFF	TGTGCCAGCAGCTCCCGGCCTACTAGATCCCATTACAATGAGCAGTTCTTC
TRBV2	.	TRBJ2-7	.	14	CASSEQGGSYEQYF	TGTGCCAGCAGTGAACAGGGGGGCAGCTACGAGCAGTACTTC
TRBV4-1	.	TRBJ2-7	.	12	CASSLDRYEQYF	TGCGCCAGCAGCCTGGACCGCTACGAGCAGTACTTC
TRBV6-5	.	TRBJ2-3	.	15	CASSSIRRGTDTQYF	TGTGCCAGCAGTTCAATCCGGAGAGGCACAGATACGCAGTATTTT
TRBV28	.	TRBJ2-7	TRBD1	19	CASSFPHPPRTGDPYEQYF	TGTGCCAGCAGTTTCCCTCATCCCCCCCGGACAGGGGATCCCTACGAGCAGTACTTC
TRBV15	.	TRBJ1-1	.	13	CATTPRTVTEAFF	TGTGCCACCACCCCCCGGACCGTCACTGAAGCTTTCTTT
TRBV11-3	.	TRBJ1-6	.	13	CASSLLADSPLHF	TGTGCCAGCAGCTTATTAGCAGACTCACCCCTCCACTTT
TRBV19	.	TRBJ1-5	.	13	CASSIEVNQPQHF	TGTGCCAGTAGTATCGAGGTAAACCAGCCCCAGCATTTT
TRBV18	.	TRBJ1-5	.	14	CASSPTRVGQPQHF	TGTGCCAGCTCACCCACCAGGGTGGGTCAGCCCCAGCATTTT
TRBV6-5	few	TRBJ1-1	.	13	CASSYPGSTEAFF	TGTGCCAGCAGTTACCCGGGGAGCACTGAAGCTTTCTTT
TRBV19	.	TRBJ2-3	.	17	CASSRSPERGPYDTQYF	TGTGCCAGTAGCCGCTCCCCGGAAAGGGGCCCATATGATACGCAGTATTTT
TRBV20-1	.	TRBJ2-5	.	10	CSAFEETQYF	TGCAGTGCTTTTGAAGAGACCCAGTACTTC
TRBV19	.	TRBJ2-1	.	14	CASSFGASYNEQFF	TGTGCCAGTAGTTTCGGGGCTTCCTACAATGAGCAGTTCTTC
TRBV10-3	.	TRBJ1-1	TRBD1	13	CAISEGQGLEAFF	TGTGCCATCAGTGAGGGACAGGGGCTAGAAGCTTTCTTT
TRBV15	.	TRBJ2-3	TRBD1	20	CATSRERTGWTTRGTDTQYF	TGTGCCACCAGCAGAGAGCGGACAGGGTGGACTACAAGAGGCACAGATACGCAGTATTTT
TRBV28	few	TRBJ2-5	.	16	CASRHVGGYVDETQYF	TGTGCCAGCAGGCATGTCGGAGGGTACGTGGACGAGACCCAGTACTTC
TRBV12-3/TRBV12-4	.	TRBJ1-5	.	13	CASSLAVNQPQHF	TGTGCCAGCAGTTTAGCCGTTAATCAGCCCCAGCATTTT
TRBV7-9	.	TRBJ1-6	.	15	CASSLGVENNSPLHF	TGTGCCAGCAGCTTAGGGGTTGAGAATAATTCACCCCTCCACTTT
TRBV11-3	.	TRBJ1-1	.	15	CASSFGTAVDTEAFF	TGTGCCAGCAGCTTCGGGACCGCCGTTGACACTGAAGCTTTCTTT
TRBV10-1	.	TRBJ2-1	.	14	CASSDSGAENEQFF	TGCGCCAGCAGTGATTCAGGGGCAGAAAACGAGCAGTTCTTC
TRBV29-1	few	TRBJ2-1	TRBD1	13	CSVGQGAYNEQFF	TGCAGCGTTGGACAGGGGGCGTACAATGAGCAGTTCTTC
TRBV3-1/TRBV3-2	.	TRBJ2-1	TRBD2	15	CASSQPELATPLLFF	TGTGCCAGCAGCCAGCCTGAACTAGCGACCCCGCTTTTGTTCTTC
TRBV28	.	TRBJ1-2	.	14	CASSLSSVNYGYTF	TGTGCCAGCAGTTTATCAAGTGTCAACTATGGCTACACCTTC
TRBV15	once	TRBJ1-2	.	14	CATSREGINYGYTF	TGTGCCACCAGCAGAGAGGGAATTAACTATGGCTACACCTTC
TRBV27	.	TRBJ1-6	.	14	CAGSPGHENSPLHF	TGTGCCGGCAGCCCCGGACACGAAAATTCACCCCTCCACTTT
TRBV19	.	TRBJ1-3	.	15	CASSRQHSSGNTIYF	TGTGCCAGTAGTCGACAGCATTCCTCTGGAAACACCATATATTTT
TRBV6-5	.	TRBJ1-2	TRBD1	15	CASSRQGAEGYGYTF	TGTGCCAGCAGTCGACAGGGGGCGGAAGGCTATGGCTACACCTTC